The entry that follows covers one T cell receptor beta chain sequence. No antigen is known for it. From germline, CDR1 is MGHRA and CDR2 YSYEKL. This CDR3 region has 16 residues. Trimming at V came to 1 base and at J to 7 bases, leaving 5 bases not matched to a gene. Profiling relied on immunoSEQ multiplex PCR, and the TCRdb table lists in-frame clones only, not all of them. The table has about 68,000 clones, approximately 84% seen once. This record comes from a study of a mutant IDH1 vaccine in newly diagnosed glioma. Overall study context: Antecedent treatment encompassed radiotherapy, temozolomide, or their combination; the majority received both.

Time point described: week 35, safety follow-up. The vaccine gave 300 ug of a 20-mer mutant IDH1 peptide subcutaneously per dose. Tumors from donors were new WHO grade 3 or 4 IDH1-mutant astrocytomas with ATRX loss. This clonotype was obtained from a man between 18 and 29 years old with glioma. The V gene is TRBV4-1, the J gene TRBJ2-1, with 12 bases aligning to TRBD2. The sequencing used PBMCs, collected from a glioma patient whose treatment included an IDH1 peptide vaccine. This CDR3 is CASSQGLAGGLNEQFF. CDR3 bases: TGCGCCAGCAGCCAAGGCCTAGCGGGGGGGCTAAATGAGCAGTTCTTC.